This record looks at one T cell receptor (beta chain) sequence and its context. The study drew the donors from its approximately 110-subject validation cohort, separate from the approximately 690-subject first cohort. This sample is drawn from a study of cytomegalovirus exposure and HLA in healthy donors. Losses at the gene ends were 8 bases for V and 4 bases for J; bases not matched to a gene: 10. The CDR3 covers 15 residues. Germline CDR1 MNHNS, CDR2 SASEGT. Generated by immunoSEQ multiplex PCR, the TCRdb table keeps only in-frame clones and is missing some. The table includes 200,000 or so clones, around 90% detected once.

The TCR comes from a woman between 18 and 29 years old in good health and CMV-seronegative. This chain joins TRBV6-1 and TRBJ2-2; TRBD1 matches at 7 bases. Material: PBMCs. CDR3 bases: TGTGCCAGCCTAATACAGGGGACGGCCACCGGGGAGCTGTTTTTT. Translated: CASLIQGTATGELFF.